Shown below are 2 T cell receptor beta chains from a single sample sequenced in a study of shared clonotypes between healthy human individuals. Clones were read by immunoSEQ multiplex PCR, and TCRdb kept only the in-frame ones, dropping some. This table has 2 million to 2.5 million clones, around 95% appearing once. Sequenced material: naive CD4+ T cells sorted from blood. The subset was: CD45RA+ positively selected. The receptor source for this set is a man aged 18 to 35 in good health.

The CDR3: CASSSSPGHLQETQYF. DNA of the CDR3: TGTGCCAGCAGCTCCAGCCCGGGACACTTACAAGAGACCCAGTACTTC. V is TRBV7-2 and J is TRBJ2-5; the D gene is possibly TRBD1 (6 bases). The CDR3 is 16 residues long. Trimming stripped 4 bases from V and 2 bases from J, with 17 bases between. CDR1 and CDR2 (germline): SGHTA, FQGNSA.

The CDR3 DNA reads TGTGCCAGCGGGACGGTCCTATACGGGGAGCAGTTCTTC. Encoded protein: CASGTVLYGEQFF. The chain combines TRBV6-1 with TRBJ2-1; D assignment may be TRBD1 or TRBD2 (5 bases each). This CDR3 is built from 13 residues. The V end was cut by 8 bases, the J end by 10 bases, with 18 bases between. Per germline, CDR1 MNHNS and CDR2 SASEGT.